Each of the 9 T cell receptor beta chains below was sequenced from the same sample in a study of T cell changes during pregnancy in multiple sclerosis. Sequencing used immunoSEQ multiplex PCR; TCRdb keeps in-frame clones, though not all of them. The sample has tens of thousands of clones, about nine tenths seen once. The sample was peripheral blood, taken in the first trimester of pregnancy. The receptors originated from a female donor in good health, enrolled as a control in a pregnancy study.

This clone was counted a single time. The CDR3 spells CASSFGTGPRDTEAFF. DNA for the CDR3: TGCGCCAGCAGCTTCGGGACAGGGCCAAGAGACACTGAAGCTTTCTTT. The chain recombines TRBV5-1 with TRBJ1-1; 9 bases agree with TRBD1. The germline gives CDR1 SGHRS, CDR2 YFSETQ. The CDR3 sequence is 16 residues long. Germline trimming cut 2 bases from V and 3 bases from J; bases unmatched to any gene: 8.

The genes are TRBV14 and TRBJ2-1; a possible D gene is TRBD2 (5 bases). V lost 4 bases and J 3 bases, leaving 7 bases between the germline ends. Germline V gene sequence: CDR1 SGHDN, CDR2 FVKESK. This CDR3 has 13 amino acids. CDR3 amino acids: CASSPDFYNEQFF. The DNA of the CDR3 is TGTGCCAGCAGCCCGGACTTCTACAATGAGCAGTTCTTC.

The chain recombines TRBV29-1 with TRBJ2-5; TRBD2 agrees at 12 bases. With V trimmed by 4 bases and J by 2 bases, 2 bases remained unmatched. Germline V gene lookup returns CDR1 SQVTM and CDR2 ANQGSEA. This CDR3 comprises 14 residues. CDR3 amino acids: CSVASGGEQETQYF. The CDR3 bases are TGCAGCGTTGCTAGCGGGGGGGAACAAGAGACCCAGTACTTC.

The chain joins TRBV6-5 to TRBJ1-2; 9 positions agree with TRBD1. J was trimmed by 8 bases and V by 6 bases; bases with no gene match: 13. This CDR3 has 15 residues. The V gene's germline CDR1 is MNHEY and CDR2 SVGAGI. The CDR3 reads CASSWEIQGAGGYTF. The CDR3 nucleotides are TGTGCCAGCAGCTGGGAAATACAGGGGGCCGGGGGCTACACCTTC.

This chain connects TRBV19 to TRBJ2-1, with 10 bases fitting TRBD1. This CDR3 has 15 residues. Looked up from germline, CDR1 is LNHDA and CDR2 is SQIVND (reference sequence). Trimming removed 4 bases from V and 5 bases from J; junction bases left unmatched: 5. The CDR3 region is CASSTSGTGDNEQFF. In DNA, the CDR3 is TGTGCCAGTAGTACTTCCGGGACAGGGGACAATGAGCAGTTCTTC.

V usage is TRBV6-1 and J usage is TRBJ2-2, with 8 positions matching TRBD2. V was clipped by 9 bases and J by 1 base; unmatched bases: 4. Germline V lookup: CDR1 MNHNS, CDR2 SASEGT. The CDR3 extends over 14 amino acids. The DNA of the CDR3 is TGTGCCAGTATAGCGGGGTGGAACACCGGGGAGCTGTTTTTT. This encodes CASIAGWNTGELFF.

The chain joins TRBV30 to TRBJ1-4, with D possibly TRBD1 on 6 matching bases. V lost 1 base, J lost 5 bases, and 11 bases lay in between. The CDR3 contains 14 residues. Germline V CDR1 and CDR2: GTSNPN, SVGIG (reference sequence). CDR3 nucleotides: TGTGCCTGGAGTGGGACAGTATGGAATGAAAAACTGTTTTTT. Translating it yields CAWSGTVWNEKLFF. Full variable domain (missing parts from reference TRBV30 and TRBJ1-4): SQTIHQWPATLVQPVGSPLSLECTVEGTSNPNLYWYRQAAGRGLQLLFYSVGIGQISSEVPQNLSASRPQDRQFILSSKKLLLSDSGFYLCAWSGTVWNEKLFFGSGTQLSVL.

The V and J genes are TRBV15 and TRBJ1-1; D perhaps matches TRBD1 (5 bases). The germline V gene has CDR1 LNHNV and CDR2 YYDKDF (reference sequence). The germline V and J ends were trimmed by 5 bases and 4 bases, with 17 bases remaining between them. This CDR3 spans 15 amino acids. In DNA form, the CDR3 reads TGTGCCACCAGCTTGGGACGCGGGAGGAGCACTGAAGCTTTCTTT. Translated, it gives CATSLGRGRSTEAFF.

The chain is built from TRBV7-9 and TRBJ2-7, with 7 bases matching TRBD1. The V and J ends lost 7 bases and 1 base, in that order; junction bases with no gene match: 7. The germline gives CDR1 SEHNR, CDR2 FQNEAQ (reference sequence). This CDR3 comprises 14 residues. CDR3 loop: CASTSTGLSYEQYF. Written as DNA, the CDR3 is TGTGCCAGCACCTCGACAGGGTTGTCCTACGAGCAGTACTTC.